These T cell receptor beta chains were read from a single sample in a study of Ad26.COV2.S vaccination and SARS-CoV-2 variants. Clones were read by immunoSEQ multiplex PCR, and TCRdb kept only the in-frame ones, dropping some. The sample lists over 110,000 clones; roughly 90% were seen once. The specimen was peripheral blood, collected after recovery from COVID-19. Receptor source: a human donor who had recovered from COVID-19. Each CDR3 is given with its conserved first and last residue. D genes are given only for firm matches. The size entry is marked missing in some rows and otherwise reads once, few, many or a size class.

cdr3_length,v_call,d_call,clone_size,j_call,cdr3_nt,cdr3_aa
13,TRBV25-1,NA,NA,TRBJ1-5,TGTGCCAGCAGTCGTCAGAACAATCAGCCCCAGCATTTT,CASSRQNNQPQHF
17,TRBV7-8,TRBD1,NA,TRBJ1-5,TGTGCCAGCAGCTTAGCGCTGGACAGGGAAAGCAATCAGCCCCAGCATTTT,CASSLALDRESNQPQHF
13,TRBV2,NA,NA,TRBJ1-6,TGTGCCAGCAAGATAGTCGATAATTCACCCCTCCACTTT,CASKIVDNSPLHF
14,TRBV11-2,TRBD1,NA,TRBJ1-2,TGTGCCAGCAGCTCTTGGACAGGGCAGAGTGGCTACACCTTC,CASSSWTGQSGYTF
13,TRBV28,TRBD1,NA,TRBJ1-1,TGTGCCACTCTGGGACAGCTTAACACTGAAGCTTTCTTT,CATLGQLNTEAFF
15,TRBV6-5,NA,NA,TRBJ2-7,TGTGCCAGCAGTTATTCACGGACTTATTCCTACGAGCAGTACTTC,CASSYSRTYSYEQYF
14,TRBV28,NA,NA,TRBJ2-1,TGTGCCAGCAGTTTATTGGAATCGGCTGGTGAGCAGTTCTTC,CASSLLESAGEQFF
17,TRBV5-1,NA,NA,TRBJ2-1,TGCGCCAGCACGGCAGGGGTCACTTTCTCGGGCAACAATGAGCAGTTCTTC,CASTAGVTFSGNNEQFF
15,TRBV5-4,TRBD1,NA,TRBJ2-1,TGTGCCAGCAGCTTTTTCGGGACAGGGGGATTATGGCAGTTCTTC,CASSFFGTGGLWQFF
20,TRBV4-3,TRBD2,NA,TRBJ2-2,TGCGCCAGCAGCCAAGATTCGGTAGCGGGGGGTAGGTTTCTCACCGGGGAGCTGTTTTTT,CASSQDSVAGGRFLTGELFF
14,TRBV6-1,NA,NA,TRBJ2-3,TGTGCCAGCAGTGCGTCCGCTAGCACAGATACGCAGTATTTT,CASSASASTDTQYF
11,TRBV7-2,NA,NA,TRBJ2-7,TGTGCCAGCAGCTTAGAAGACGAGCAGTACTTC,CASSLEDEQYF
15,TRBV7-9,NA,NA,TRBJ2-1,TGTGCCAGCAGCCCCCAGGGCCCGACCTACAATGAGCAGTTCTTC,CASSPQGPTYNEQFF
13,TRBV5-1,NA,NA,TRBJ2-3,TGCGCCAGCAGCGCGGGCGTCACAGATACGCAGTATTTT,CASSAGVTDTQYF
13,TRBV2,NA,NA,TRBJ1-3,TGTGCCAGCAGTGCTAACTCTGGAAACACCATATATTTT,CASSANSGNTIYF
14,TRBV18,TRBD1,few,TRBJ1-6,TGTGCCAGCTCCCGGGACAGCCATAATTCACCCCTCCACTTT,CASSRDSHNSPLHF
15,TRBV19,NA,NA,TRBJ2-5,TGTGCCAGTAGTGGGGCCAGGGGAGGCCAAGAGACCCAGTACTTC,CASSGARGGQETQYF
15,TRBV6-5,NA,NA,TRBJ2-7,TGTGCCAGCAGTTACGGCAGACCCCGGGACTACGAGCAGTACTTC,CASSYGRPRDYEQYF
14,TRBV2,NA,NA,TRBJ1-2,TGTGCCAGCAGTGAAGGCGGCAGGGACTATGGCTACACCTTC,CASSEGGRDYGYTF
15,TRBV28,NA,NA,TRBJ1-1,TGTGCCAGCTTAACCCCGGACGGGAGGAACACTGAAGCTTTCTTT,CASLTPDGRNTEAFF
14,TRBV10-1,NA,NA,TRBJ2-7,TGCGCCAGCAGTGAGTCGACACAGTGGGACGAGCAGTACTTC,CASSESTQWDEQYF
13,TRBV28,NA,NA,TRBJ1-6,TGTGCCAGCAGCAAGACGGGGGATTCACCCCTCCACTTT,CASSKTGDSPLHF
15,TRBV20-1,TRBD1,once,TRBJ2-1,TGCAGTGCTAGTGGTGGGACAGGGAGGATCTTTGAGCAGTTCTTC,CSASGGTGRIFEQFF
13,TRBV19,TRBD1,NA,TRBJ2-7,TGTGCCAGTAGTGCGGGACAGGGCTACGAGCAGTACTTC,CASSAGQGYEQYF
15,TRBV9,NA,NA,TRBJ1-1,TGTGCCAGCAGCGTGACCCCCGGGGCGGACACTGAAGCTTTCTTT,CASSVTPGADTEAFF
13,TRBV12-3/TRBV12-4,NA,NA,TRBJ1-5,TGTGCCAGCAGTTCAACCGGGACTCAGCCCCAGCATTTT,CASSSTGTQPQHF